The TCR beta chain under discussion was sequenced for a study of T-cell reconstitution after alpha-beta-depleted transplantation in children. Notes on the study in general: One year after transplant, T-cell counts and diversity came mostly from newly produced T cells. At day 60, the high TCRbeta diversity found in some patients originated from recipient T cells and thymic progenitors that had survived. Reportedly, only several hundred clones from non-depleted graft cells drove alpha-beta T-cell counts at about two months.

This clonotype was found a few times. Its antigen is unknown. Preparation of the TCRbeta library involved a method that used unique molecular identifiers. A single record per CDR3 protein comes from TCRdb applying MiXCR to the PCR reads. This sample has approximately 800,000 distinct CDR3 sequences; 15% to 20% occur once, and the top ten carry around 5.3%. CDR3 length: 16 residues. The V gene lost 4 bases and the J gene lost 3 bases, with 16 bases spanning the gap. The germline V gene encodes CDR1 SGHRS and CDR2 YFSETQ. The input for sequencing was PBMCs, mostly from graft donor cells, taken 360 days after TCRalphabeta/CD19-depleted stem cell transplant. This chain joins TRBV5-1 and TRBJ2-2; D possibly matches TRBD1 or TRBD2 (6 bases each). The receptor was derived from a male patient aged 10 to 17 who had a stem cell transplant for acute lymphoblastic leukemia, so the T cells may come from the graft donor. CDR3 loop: CASSGRGHVDTGELFF. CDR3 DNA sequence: TGCGCCAGCAGCGGACGGGGGCATGTGGACACCGGGGAGCTGTTTTTT.